Listed here are 10 T cell receptor beta chains from one sample, sequenced in a study of blood T cell repertoires in COVID-19 (TCRdb year 2020). Library generation was performed with the immunoSEQ multiplex PCR assay. What TCRdb holds here is the immuneACCESS table cut down to in-frame rearrangements. Part of the clones is not present; checked against another copy, under half of the missing clones reflect an unresolved V gene, and the others are unexplained. This sample gives about 210,000 clones in total; around 86% of them show up just once. Clones ranked in the top ten supply approximately 7.3% of the sample. Sequenced material: PBMCs or T cells enriched from blood (not recorded which). The receptors were sampled from a man aged 25 to 40 in a cohort exposed to, infected with or recovered from COVID-19 (not recorded which).

The chain has TRBV7-8 and TRBJ1-1; 11 nucleotides line up with TRBD1. The J segment lost 2 bases and the V segment lost 3 bases, leaving 2 bases of the junction unmatched. The CDR3 is 15 amino acids. The V gene's germline CDR1 is SGHVS and CDR2 FQNEAQ. The CDR3 nucleotides are TGTGCCAGCAGCTTTGGACAGGGGGCTAACACTGAAGCTTTCTTT. It yields the protein CASSFGQGANTEAFF.

This sequence joins TRBV19 and TRBJ2-4; 10 bases agree with TRBD1. Unmatched junction bases numbered 13, after V lost 8 bases and J lost 0 bases. Germline values: CDR1 LNHDA, CDR2 SQIVND (reference sequence). This CDR3 is 18 amino acids long. The CDR3 DNA follows: TGTGCCAGTCTCGCTGACAGGGGGCGCGAAGTAGCCAAAAACATTCAGTACTTC. Translating it yields CASLADRGREVAKNIQYF.

The chain is built from TRBV9 and TRBJ2-3; the D is unclear. V lost 3 bases and J lost 1, with 18 bases in between. The CDR3 sequence is 17 residues long. Germline lookup yields CDR1 SGDLS and CDR2 YYNGEE. The CDR3 spells CASSASLTTSRTDTQYF. CDR3 bases: TGTGCCAGCAGCGCGTCATTAACTACCTCACGCACAGATACGCAGTATTTT.

This clone was picked up one time. The rearrangement uses TRBV18 and TRBJ2-7; 12 bases agree with TRBD2. CDR1 KGHSH and CDR2 LQKENI come from the germline V gene. The CDR3 runs to 15 residues. With 2 bases clipped from V and 5 bases from J, the junction kept 4 bases outside the gene matches. This CDR3 reads CASSPKLAGGNEQYF. The CDR3 DNA follows: TGTGCCAGCTCACCAAAGCTAGCGGGAGGGAACGAGCAGTACTTC.

This clone was observed once. The chain combines TRBV19 with TRBJ2-1; 7 bases are shared with TRBD2. This CDR3 is built from 15 residues. V gave up 3 bases and J gave up 5 bases; unmatched junction bases: 7. Germline V gene lookup returns CDR1 LNHDA and CDR2 SQIVND (reference sequence). CDR3 loop: CASSIPGLPNNEQFF. The CDR3 nucleotides are TGTGCCAGTAGTATTCCGGGACTACCTAACAATGAGCAGTTCTTC.

The V call is TRBV4-3, the J call TRBJ1-2, with D perhaps matching TRBD1 (5 bases). The V end was cut by 4 bases, the J end by 7 bases, with 13 bases between. CDR3 length: 13 residues. CDR1 and CDR2 from the germline V gene are LGHNA and YSLEER. DNA for the CDR3: TGCGCCAGCAGCCCCGACAGCCTGAGTGGCTACACCTTC. This sequence encodes CASSPDSLSGYTF.

The J gene is TRBJ2-3, the V gene TRBV28, with no clear D. Looked up from germline, CDR1 is MDHEN and CDR2 is SYDVKM. The CDR3 totals 14 residues. V lost 5 bases and J 0 bases, leaving 9 bases between the germline ends. CDR3 residues: CASSPPLSTDTQYF. The DNA of the CDR3 is TGTGCCAGCAGTCCCCCCCTGAGCACAGATACGCAGTATTTT.

This clone was picked up one time. V usage is TRBV13 and J usage is TRBJ2-1; 10 bases map to TRBD2. V lost 1 base and J lost 3; bases outside the gene matches: 3. Germline CDR1 reads PRHDT; CDR2 reads FYEKMQ (reference sequence). This CDR3 comprises 16 residues. CDR3 DNA: TGTGCCAGCAGCTTAGAAATAGCGGGGGGCTACAATGAGCAGTTCTTC. Translated: CASSLEIAGGYNEQFF.

The genes are TRBV5-1 and TRBJ1-5; 7 bases match TRBD1. Germline V gene lookup returns CDR1 SGHRS and CDR2 YFSETQ. The CDR3 has 15 amino acids. The ends lost 2 bases at V and 4 bases at J; junction bases unmatched: 6. The CDR3 reads CASSFDTGVNQPQHF. In DNA, the CDR3 is TGCGCCAGCAGCTTCGACACAGGGGTGAATCAGCCCCAGCATTTT.

V gene TRBV18 combines with J gene TRBJ2-2; D not certain. V dropped 6 bases and J dropped 4 bases, with 9 bases sitting between them. The CDR3 is 13 residues long. Germline loops: CDR1 KGHSH, CDR2 LQKENI. The CDR3 is CASSPGSTGELFF. The CDR3 coding sequence is TGTGCCAGCTCCCCTGGCTCCACCGGGGAGCTGTTTTTT.